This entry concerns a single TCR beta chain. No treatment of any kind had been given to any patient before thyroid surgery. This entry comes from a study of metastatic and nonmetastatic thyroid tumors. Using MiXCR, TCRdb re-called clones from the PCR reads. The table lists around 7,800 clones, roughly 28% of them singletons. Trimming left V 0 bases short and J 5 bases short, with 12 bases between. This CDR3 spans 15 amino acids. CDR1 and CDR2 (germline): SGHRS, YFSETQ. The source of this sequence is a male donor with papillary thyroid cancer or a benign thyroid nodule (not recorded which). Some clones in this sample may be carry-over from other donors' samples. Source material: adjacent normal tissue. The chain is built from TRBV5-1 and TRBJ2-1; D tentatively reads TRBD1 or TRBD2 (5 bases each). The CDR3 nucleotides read TGCGCCAGCAGCTTGGTGGGACGGAACAACAATGAGCAGTTCTTC. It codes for CASSLVGRNNNEQFF.